These T cell receptor beta chains were read from a single sample in a study of cytomegalovirus exposure and HLA in healthy donors. Measured with immunoSEQ multiplex PCR; TCRdb has only the in-frame clones, and not every one. The sample lists some 120,000 clones, approximately 74% occurring once. Sequenced input: PBMCs. The receptors come from a man in his forties in good health and CMV-seropositive. The CDR3 runs from the conserved cysteine through the conserved F or W. Each record gives: D gene, J gene, CDR3 length, V gene, clone size, CDR3 DNA, CDR3 protein. The D gene is left open where the match is weak. Size is stated for part of the rows, as once, few or many counts, or as a class when the clone is expanded.

>NA|TRBJ1-1|14|TRBV2|NA
TGTGCCAGCAGTGACCGACAGTATAACACTGAAGCTTTCTTT
CASSDRQYNTEAFF
>NA|TRBJ2-6|17|TRBV28|NA
TGTGCCAGCAGTCCTCCGACATTGAGCTCTGGGGCCAACGTCCTGACTTTC
CASSPPTLSSGANVLTF
>TRBD1|TRBJ1-3|15|TRBV5-6|once
TGTGCCAGCAGCTCAACAGGGGCTGGAGGAAACACCATATATTTT
CASSSTGAGGNTIYF
>NA|TRBJ1-5|16|TRBV27|NA
TGTGCCAGCAGTTTCAAGGGCAGGGGTAGCAATCAGCCCCAGCATTTT
CASSFKGRGSNQPQHF
>TRBD2|TRBJ2-3|16|TRBV5-4|NA
TGTGCCAGCAGCTTGGGGAGCGGGGGGGCCTCGGGGTCGCAGTATTTT
CASSLGSGGASGSQYF
>NA|TRBJ1-2|15|TRBV28|once
TGTGCCAGCAGTTCTTCTTTGGTCCAAACTGGTGGCTACACCTTC
CASSSSLVQTGGYTF
>NA|TRBJ2-3|17|TRBV11-2|few
TGTGCCAGCAGCCTGGGGACACAAAAGTTGAACACAGATACGCAGTATTTT
CASSLGTQKLNTDTQYF
>NA|TRBJ1-1|14|TRBV19|NA
TGTGCCAGTAGTATTCTTCGGGGGAGGACTGAAGCTTTCTTT
CASSILRGRTEAFF
>TRBD2|TRBJ2-1|13|TRBV7-8|NA
TGTGCCGGTGGGAGCGGGATGTACAATGAGCAGTTCTTC
CAGGSGMYNEQFF
>TRBD1|TRBJ1-5|19|TRBV10-2|NA
TGCGCCAGCAGTGAGTCCCCTGGCAGGGGGCCTTTTCGCAATCAGCCCCAGCATTTT
CASSESPGRGPFRNQPQHF
>NA|TRBJ2-7|12|TRBV27|NA
TGTGCCATAGGTAGGGGGACCTACGAGCAGTACTTC
CAIGRGTYEQYF
>NA|TRBJ1-1|14|TRBV6-5|once
TGTGCCAGCAGTTACAGATACATGAACACTGAAGCTTTCTTT
CASSYRYMNTEAFF
>NA|TRBJ1-3|15|TRBV6-1|NA
TGTGCCAGCAGGAAACAGGTGGTCTCTGGAAACACCATATATTTT
CASRKQVVSGNTIYF
>NA|TRBJ1-2|17|TRBV7-2|NA
TGTGCCAGCAGCTCCGATCTGAGGCTACCTACTAACTATGGCTACACCTTC
CASSSDLRLPTNYGYTF
>NA|TRBJ1-2|13|TRBV27|NA
TGTGCCAGCAGTTTACCGGGGGGCTATGGCTACACCTTC
CASSLPGGYGYTF
>NA|TRBJ1-1|13|TRBV10-2|NA
TGCGCCAGCAGTGTTGACAGGAACACTGAAGCTTTCTTT
CASSVDRNTEAFF
>NA|TRBJ1-3|16|TRBV21-1|NA
TGTGCCAGCAGCAAAGGGGACAGCAACAAGGGAAACACCATATATTTT
CASSKGDSNKGNTIYF
>NA|TRBJ1-1|12|TRBV27|NA
TGTGCCAGCAGTCTAGGAGTGGGTGAAGCTTTCTTT
CASSLGVGEAFF
>NA|TRBJ2-5|16|TRBV15|NA
TGTGCCACCAGCAGCACTACAGGGCATAGGCTAGAGACCCAGTACTTC
CATSSTTGHRLETQYF
>TRBD1|TRBJ2-7|15|TRBV2|NA
TGTGCCAGCAGTGACCCTGGGACAGTTGGGATCGAGCAGTACTTC
CASSDPGTVGIEQYF
>NA|TRBJ2-1|13|TRBV11-1|NA
TGTGCCAGCAGCTCAACAGGCTACAATGAGCAGTTCTTC
CASSSTGYNEQFF
>NA|TRBJ2-3|13|TRBV15|NA
TGTGCCACGCGAAGGGGATTGACAGATACGCAGTATTTT
CATRRGLTDTQYF
>NA|TRBJ2-1|16|TRBV9|NA
TGTGCCAGCAGCCCCCGTGGGACAACCGCATCCGATGAGCAGTTCTTC
CASSPRGTTASDEQFF
>TRBD2|TRBJ2-7|15|TRBV5-4|NA
TGTGCCAGCAGCTTGGTGGCTAGCGGTTCCTACGAGCAGTACTTC
CASSLVASGSYEQYF
>TRBD1|TRBJ2-7|13|TRBV6-1|NA
TGTGCCAGCAATCGGGACAGGGGATACGAGCAGTACTTC
CASNRDRGYEQYF
>NA|TRBJ1-5|16|TRBV5-1|NA
TGCGCCAGCAGGGCAAGAAGCGATTATAGCAATCAGCCCCAGCATTTT
CASRARSDYSNQPQHF
>TRBD1|TRBJ2-7|15|TRBV9|NA
TGTGCCAGCAGCCCCTCGAGGGACAGGGCAAACGAGCAGTACTTC
CASSPSRDRANEQYF
>TRBD1|TRBJ1-2|12|TRBV25-1|NA
TGTGCCAGCAGTAACAGGGGATCGGGCTACACCTTC
CASSNRGSGYTF
>TRBD1|TRBJ2-2|14|TRBV5-6|NA
TGTGCCAGCAGCTTGAGGACAGGGACGGGGGAGCTGTTTTTT
CASSLRTGTGELFF
>NA|TRBJ2-7|13|TRBV11-3|NA
TGTGCCAGCTCGAAGACACGCTCCTACGAGCAGTACTTC
CASSKTRSYEQYF
>TRBD1|TRBJ1-4|16|TRBV28|NA
TGTGCCAGCCAGGACCCACGACAGGGGGCAGGAGAAAAACTGTTTTTT
CASQDPRQGAGEKLFF
>NA|TRBJ2-1|14|TRBV2|few
TGTGCCAGCTCTAGGGGAGGAACCTACAATGAGCAGTTCTTC
CASSRGGTYNEQFF
>TRBD1|TRBJ1-6|15|TRBV7-9|NA
TGTGCCAGCAGGCCGGGGACAGCCTTAAATTCACCCCTCCACTTT
CASRPGTALNSPLHF
>TRBD1|TRBJ2-7|15|TRBV12-5|NA
TGTGCTAGTGGATCAACCGGGACAGGGAGCCACGAGCAGTACTTC
CASGSTGTGSHEQYF
>TRBD2|TRBJ2-3|15|TRBV7-8|NA
TGTGCCAGCAGCTTAGGACTAGCGGGCGCACATACGCAGTATTTT
CASSLGLAGAHTQYF
>NA|TRBJ2-7|12|TRBV2|NA
TGTGCCAGCATTAGGGGGAGTTACGAGCAGTACTTC
CASIRGSYEQYF
>NA|TRBJ2-1|16|TRBV5-6|NA
TGTGCCAGCAGCTCGCTAGCGTCGAGCTCCTACAATGAGCAGTTCTTC
CASSSLASSSYNEQFF
>NA|TRBJ1-1|14|TRBV25-1|few
TGTGCCAGCAGTGAATCGGGGGACGGCACTGAAGCTTTCTTT
CASSESGDGTEAFF
>TRBD1|TRBJ1-1|16|TRBV9|few
TGTGCCAGCAGCGTAGCTATGGGACAGGCCAACACTGAAGCTTTCTTT
CASSVAMGQANTEAFF
>NA|TRBJ1-1|13|TRBV11-3|NA
TGTGCCAGCAGCCGGTTTATGAACACTGAAGCTTTCTTT
CASSRFMNTEAFF
>NA|TRBJ1-1|13|TRBV7-8|NA
TGTGCCAGCAGCTTAGTAGAGAACACTGAAGCTTTCTTT
CASSLVENTEAFF
>NA|TRBJ1-1|13|TRBV6-5|few
TGTGCCAGCAGTTACCGGGGGGGGACTGAAGCTTTCTTT
CASSYRGGTEAFF
>NA|TRBJ1-1|15|TRBV11-1|NA
TGTGCCAGCAGCTTAATATCAGGGGTGAACACTGAAGCTTTCTTT
CASSLISGVNTEAFF
>TRBD2|TRBJ2-5|19|TRBV27|NA
TGTGCCAGCAGTCCCCCCCCCGGTAGCGGGGGGTTGTACCAAGAGACCCAGTACTTC
CASSPPPGSGGLYQETQYF
>NA|TRBJ1-3|14|TRBV2|NA
TGTGCCAGCAGGGGTGGGGCCCTCGGAAACACCATATATTTT
CASRGGALGNTIYF
>NA|TRBJ2-7|14|TRBV4-2|NA
TGTGCCAGCACCCCGACAGGCAACCCCTACGAGCAGTACTTC
CASTPTGNPYEQYF
>NA|TRBJ2-7|13|TRBV29-1|NA
TGCAGCGTTGATGGGGGCGCGGTCCACGAGCAGTACTTC
CSVDGGAVHEQYF
>NA|TRBJ2-5|15|TRBV29-1|few
TGCAGCGTTGAGGAGGGGGCAGGGAGAGAAGAGACCCAGTACTTC
CSVEEGAGREETQYF
>TRBD2|TRBJ2-3|16|TRBV30|NA
TGTGCCTGGACCGGATTTGGACTAGCGGCCACAGATACGCAGTATTTT
CAWTGFGLAATDTQYF
>NA|TRBJ2-7|14|TRBV4-1|NA
TGCGCCAGCAGCCAAGATAACAGGGTTAGCGAGCAGTACTTC
CASSQDNRVSEQYF
>NA|TRBJ2-7|14|TRBV6-1|NA
TGTGCCAGCGCCAGTGCCCCCCTCTCCTACGAGCAGTACTTC
CASASAPLSYEQYF